A single T cell receptor (beta chain) is shown here with its context. These data come from a study of tumor T cells in aggressive B-cell lymphoma. Germline assignment: CDR1 MDHEN and CDR2 SYDVKM. The length of the CDR3 is 15 residues. V lost 6 bases and J lost 4; bases outside the gene matches: 10. Assay used: immunoSEQ multiplex PCR; TCRdb lists only in-frame clones, some missing. The sample includes 9,500 to 12,000 clones, 75% to 90% seen only once; the top ten take roughly 2.4%. The chain has TRBV28 and TRBJ2-5; TRBD1 matches at 8 bases. Sequences were obtained from tumor tissue. This TCR was recovered from an adult with diffuse large B cell lymphoma. Here the CDR3 reads CASSPPPDRGETQYF. In DNA form, the CDR3 reads TGTGCCAGCAGCCCCCCACCCGACAGGGGAGAGACCCAGTACTTC.